This T cell receptor beta chain was identified in a study of T cells in narcolepsy. V lost 5 bases, J lost 6 bases, and 12 bases lay in between. The CDR3 spans 13 residues. CDR1 and CDR2 (germline): SGHTA, FQGNSA. Generated by immunoSEQ multiplex PCR, the TCRdb table keeps only in-frame clones and is missing some. This sample has fewer than 40,000 clones, with less than 85% found just once. The chain carries TRBV7-2 and TRBJ2-3; D not resolved. The source is a human donor with narcolepsy. Sequencing used CD45RA- memory CD4+ T cells from PBMCs. The CDR3 region is CASSIDRSDTQYF. In nucleotides, the CDR3 is TGTGCCAGCAGCATTGACCGGTCCGATACGCAGTATTTT.